This T cell receptor (beta chain) was observed in a study of cytomegalovirus exposure and HLA in healthy donors. Findings of the study overall: Later work associated roughly 17,000 TCR beta sequences with HLA alleles at 0.05 false discovery rate. Analysis performed later showed TCR beta chains linked to HLA being more clonally expanded than equally common others.

CDR1 is KGHSH and CDR2 is LQKENI in the germline V gene. The CDR3 is made up of 14 amino acids. V was pared by 0 bases and J by 1 base, with 6 bases between. As to this clone: Its antigen is not known.

PCR employed 60 Vbeta and 13 Jbeta primers. Study processing details: Approximately 80 million unique TCR beta chains, about 11 million of them shared, were counted by a later analysis. The assay was immunoSEQ multiplex PCR, and TCRdb's table has in-frame clones only and misses some. V and J calls plus clone size are reproduced from that table; the DNA served to infer D and trimming. In the table there are some 140,000 clones, 79% of which are singletons. V gene TRBV18 combines with J gene TRBJ2-5, with no clear D. Sample: PBMCs. The source is a man aged 18-30 years in good health and CMV-seronegative. DNA for the CDR3: TGTGCCAGCTCACCACCTCTAGTCCAAGAGACCCAGTACTTC. Its translation: CASSPPLVQETQYF. The whole variable domain, remainder taken from reference TRBV18 and TRBJ2-5, is NAGVMQNPRHLVRRRGQEARLRCSPMKGHSHVYWYRQLPEEGLKFMVYLQKENIIDESGMPKERFSAEFPKEGPSILRIQQVVRGDSAAYFCASSPPLVQETQYFGPGTRLLVL.